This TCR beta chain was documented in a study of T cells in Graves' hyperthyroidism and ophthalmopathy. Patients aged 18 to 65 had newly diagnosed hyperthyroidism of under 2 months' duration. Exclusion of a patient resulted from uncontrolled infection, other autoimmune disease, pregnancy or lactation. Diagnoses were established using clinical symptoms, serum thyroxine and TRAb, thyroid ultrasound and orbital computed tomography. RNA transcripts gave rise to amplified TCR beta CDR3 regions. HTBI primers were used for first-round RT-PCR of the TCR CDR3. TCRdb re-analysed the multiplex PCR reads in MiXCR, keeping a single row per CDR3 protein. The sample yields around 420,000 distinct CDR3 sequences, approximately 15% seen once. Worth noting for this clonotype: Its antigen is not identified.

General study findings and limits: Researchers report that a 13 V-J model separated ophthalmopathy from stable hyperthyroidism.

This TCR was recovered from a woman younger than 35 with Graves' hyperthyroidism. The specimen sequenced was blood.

The CDR3 reads CASEPQEGHRYGYTF. The DNA of the CDR3 is TGTGCCAGCGAGCCCCAGGAGGGACACCGATATGGCTACACCTTC. This chain connects TRBV9 to TRBJ1-2; maybe TRBD1 (6 bases). Deletions cut 7 bases from V and 5 bases from J, with 21 bases between. This CDR3 comprises 15 residues. Germline V CDR1 and CDR2: SGDLS, YYNGEE.